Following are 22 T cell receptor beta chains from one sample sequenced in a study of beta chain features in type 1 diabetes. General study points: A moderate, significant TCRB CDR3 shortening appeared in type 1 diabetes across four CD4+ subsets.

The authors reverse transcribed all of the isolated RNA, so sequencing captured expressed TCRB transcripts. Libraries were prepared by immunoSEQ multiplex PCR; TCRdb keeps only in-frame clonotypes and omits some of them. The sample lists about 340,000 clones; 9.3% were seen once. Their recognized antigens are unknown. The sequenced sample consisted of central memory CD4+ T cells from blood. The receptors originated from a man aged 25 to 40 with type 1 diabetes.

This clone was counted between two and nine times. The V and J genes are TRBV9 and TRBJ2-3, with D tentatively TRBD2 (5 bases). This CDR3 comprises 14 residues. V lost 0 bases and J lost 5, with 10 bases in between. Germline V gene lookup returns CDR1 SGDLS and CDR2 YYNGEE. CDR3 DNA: TGTGCCAGCAGCGTAGTCGGGGATGGAGATACGCAGTATTTT. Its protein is CASSVVGDGDTQYF.

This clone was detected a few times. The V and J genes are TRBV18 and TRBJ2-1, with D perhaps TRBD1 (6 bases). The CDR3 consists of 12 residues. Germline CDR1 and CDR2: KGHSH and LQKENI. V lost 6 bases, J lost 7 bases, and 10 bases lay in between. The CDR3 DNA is TGTGCCAGCTCGCCCGGGACAAATGAGCAGTTCTTC. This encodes CASSPGTNEQFF. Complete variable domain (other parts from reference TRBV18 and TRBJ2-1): NAGVMQNPRHLVRRRGQEARLRCSPMKGHSHVYWYRQLPEEGLKFMVYLQKENIIDESGMPKERFSAEFPKEGPSILRIQQVVRGDSAAYFCASSPGTNEQFFGPGTRLTVL.

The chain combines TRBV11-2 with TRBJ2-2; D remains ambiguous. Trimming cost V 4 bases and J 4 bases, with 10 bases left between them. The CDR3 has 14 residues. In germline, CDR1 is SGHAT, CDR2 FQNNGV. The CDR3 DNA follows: TGTGCCAGCAGCTATTTTAGCCCCACCGGGGAGCTGTTTTTT. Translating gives CASSYFSPTGELFF. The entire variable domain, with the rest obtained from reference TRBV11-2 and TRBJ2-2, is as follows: EAGVAQSPRYKIIEKRQSVAFWCNPISGHATLYWYQQILGQGPKLLIQFQNNGVVDDSQLPKDRFSAERLKGVDSTLKIQPAKLEDSAVYLCASSYFSPTGELFFGEGSRLTVL.

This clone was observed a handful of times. For the CDR3, the DNA is TGTGCCAGCAGAGGACAGGGTGAAGCTTTCTTT. Translation gives CASRGQGEAFF. The rearrangement uses TRBV7-2 and TRBJ1-1, with 8 bases lining up with TRBD1. The CDR3 spans 11 residues. V was clipped by 6 bases and J by 7 bases; unmatched bases: 1. The germline gives CDR1 SGHTA, CDR2 FQGNSA.

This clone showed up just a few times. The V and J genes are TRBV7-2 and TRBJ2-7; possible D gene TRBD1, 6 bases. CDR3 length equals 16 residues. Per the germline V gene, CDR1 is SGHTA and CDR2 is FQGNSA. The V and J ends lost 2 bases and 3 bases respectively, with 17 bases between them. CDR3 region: CASSLSGRGSIYEQYF. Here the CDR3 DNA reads TGTGCCAGCAGCTTATCGGGCAGGGGTTCGATCTACGAGCAGTACTTC.

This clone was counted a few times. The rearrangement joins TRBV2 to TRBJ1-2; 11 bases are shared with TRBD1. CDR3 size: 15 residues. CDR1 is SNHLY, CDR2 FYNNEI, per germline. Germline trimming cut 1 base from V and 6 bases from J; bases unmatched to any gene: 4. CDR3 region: CASSEGTGGMDGYTF. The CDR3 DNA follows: TGTGCCAGCAGTGAAGGGACAGGGGGCATGGATGGCTACACCTTC.

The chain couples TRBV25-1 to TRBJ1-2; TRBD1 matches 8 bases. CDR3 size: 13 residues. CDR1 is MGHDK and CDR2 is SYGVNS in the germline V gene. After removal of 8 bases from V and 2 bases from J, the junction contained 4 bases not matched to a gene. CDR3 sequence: CASRGTGNYGYTF. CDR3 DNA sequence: TGTGCCAGCCGAGGGACAGGCAACTATGGCTACACCTTC.

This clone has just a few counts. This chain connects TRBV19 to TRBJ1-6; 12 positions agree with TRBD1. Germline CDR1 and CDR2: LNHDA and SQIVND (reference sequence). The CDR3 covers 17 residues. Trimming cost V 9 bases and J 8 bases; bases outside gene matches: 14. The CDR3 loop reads CASRDRGQGSGHSPLHF. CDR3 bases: TGTGCCAGCCGGGACAGGGGGCAAGGGAGTGGGCATTCACCCCTCCACTTT.

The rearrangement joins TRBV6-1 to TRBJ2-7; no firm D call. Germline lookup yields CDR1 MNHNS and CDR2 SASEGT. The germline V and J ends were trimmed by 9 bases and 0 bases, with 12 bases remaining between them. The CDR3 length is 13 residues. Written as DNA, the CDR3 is TGTGCCAGTTCCGGGCCGCACTCCTACGAGCAGTACTTC. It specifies CASSGPHSYEQYF.

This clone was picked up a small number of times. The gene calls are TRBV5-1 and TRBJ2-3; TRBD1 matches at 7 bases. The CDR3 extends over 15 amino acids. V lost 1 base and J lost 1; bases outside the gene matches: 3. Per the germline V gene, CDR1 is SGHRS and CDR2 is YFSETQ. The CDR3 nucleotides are TGCGCCAGCAGCTTGAACACAGGGGGCACAGATACGCAGTATTTT. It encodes CASSLNTGGTDTQYF. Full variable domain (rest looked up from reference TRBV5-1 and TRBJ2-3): KAGVTQTPRYLIKTRGQQVTLSCSPISGHRSVSWYQQTPGQGLQFLFEYFSETQRNKGNFPGRFSGRQFSNSRSEMNVSTLELGDSALYLCASSLNTGGTDTQYFGPGTRLTVL.

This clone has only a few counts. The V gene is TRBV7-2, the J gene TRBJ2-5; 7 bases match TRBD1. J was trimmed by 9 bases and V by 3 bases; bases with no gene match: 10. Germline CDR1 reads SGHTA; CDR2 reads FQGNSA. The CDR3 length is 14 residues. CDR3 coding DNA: TGTGCCAGCAGCTTCGGGACAGACCGTATGGCCCAGTACTTC. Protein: CASSFGTDRMAQYF. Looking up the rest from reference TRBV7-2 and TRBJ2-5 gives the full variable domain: GAGVSQSPSNKVTEKGKDVELRCDPISGHTALYWYRQSLGQGLEFLIYFQGNSAPDKSGLPSDRFSAERTGGSVSTLTIQRTQQEDSAVYLCASSFGTDRMAQYFGPGTRLLVL.

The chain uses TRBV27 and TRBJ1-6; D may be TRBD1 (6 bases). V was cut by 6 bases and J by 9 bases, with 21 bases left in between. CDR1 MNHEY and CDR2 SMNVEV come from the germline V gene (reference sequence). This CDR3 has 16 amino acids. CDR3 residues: CASRNILGRGSSPLHF. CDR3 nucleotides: TGTGCCAGCAGGAACATTCTAGGGAGGGGGAGTTCACCCCTCCACTTT.

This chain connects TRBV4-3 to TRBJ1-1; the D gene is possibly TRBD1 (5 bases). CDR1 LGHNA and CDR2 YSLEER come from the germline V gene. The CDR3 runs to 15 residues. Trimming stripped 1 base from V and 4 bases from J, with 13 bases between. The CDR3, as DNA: TGCGCCAGCAGCCAAGTCGTCGGGGGAGGCACTGAAGCTTTCTTT. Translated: CASSQVVGGGTEAFF.

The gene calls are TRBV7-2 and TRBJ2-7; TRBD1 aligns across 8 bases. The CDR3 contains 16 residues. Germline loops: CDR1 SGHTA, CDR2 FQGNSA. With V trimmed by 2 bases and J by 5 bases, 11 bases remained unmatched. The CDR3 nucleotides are TGTGCCAGCAGCTTACTCGGGACAGGCCAAGGCCACGAGCAGTACTTC. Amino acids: CASSLLGTGQGHEQYF.

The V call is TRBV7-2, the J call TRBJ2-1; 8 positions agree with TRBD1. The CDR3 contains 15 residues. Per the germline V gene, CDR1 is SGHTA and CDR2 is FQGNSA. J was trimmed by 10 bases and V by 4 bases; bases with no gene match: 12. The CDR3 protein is CASSWDRHHQTEQFF. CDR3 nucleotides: TGTGCCAGCAGCTGGGACAGGCATCACCAAACCGAGCAGTTCTTC.

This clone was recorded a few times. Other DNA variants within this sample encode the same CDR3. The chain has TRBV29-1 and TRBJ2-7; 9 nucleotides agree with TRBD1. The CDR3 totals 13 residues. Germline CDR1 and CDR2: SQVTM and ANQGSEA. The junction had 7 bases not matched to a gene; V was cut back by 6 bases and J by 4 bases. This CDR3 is CSVAGTGSYEQYF. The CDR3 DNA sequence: TGCAGCGTGGCCGGGACAGGGTCTTACGAGCAGTACTTC.

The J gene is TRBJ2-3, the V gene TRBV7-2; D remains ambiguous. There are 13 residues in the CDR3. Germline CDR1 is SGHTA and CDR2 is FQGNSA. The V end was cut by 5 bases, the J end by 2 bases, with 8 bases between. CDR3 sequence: CASSMGNTDTQYF. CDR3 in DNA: TGTGCCAGCAGCATGGGGAACACAGATACGCAGTATTTT.

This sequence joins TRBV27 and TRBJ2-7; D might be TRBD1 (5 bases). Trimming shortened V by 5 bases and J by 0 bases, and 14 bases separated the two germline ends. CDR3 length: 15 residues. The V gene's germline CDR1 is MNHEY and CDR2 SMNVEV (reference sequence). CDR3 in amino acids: CASSPRQILSYEQYF. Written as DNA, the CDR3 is TGTGCCAGCAGTCCCCGACAGATACTCTCCTACGAGCAGTACTTC.

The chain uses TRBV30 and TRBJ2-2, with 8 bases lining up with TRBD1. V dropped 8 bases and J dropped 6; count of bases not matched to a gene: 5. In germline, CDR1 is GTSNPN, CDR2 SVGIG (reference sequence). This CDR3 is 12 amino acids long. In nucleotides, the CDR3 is TGTGCCCGCCAGGGGGCGGCCGGGGAGCTGTTTTTT. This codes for CARQGAAGELFF.

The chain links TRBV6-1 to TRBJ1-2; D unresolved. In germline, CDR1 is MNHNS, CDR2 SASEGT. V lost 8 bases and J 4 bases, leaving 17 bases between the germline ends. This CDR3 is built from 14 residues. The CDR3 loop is CASASMAVSYGYTF. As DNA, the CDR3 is TGTGCCAGCGCCTCGATGGCAGTATCCTATGGCTACACCTTC.

CDR3 sequence: CASSTGTSGGPYNEQFF. CDR3 bases: TGTGCCAGCAGCACGGGGACTAGCGGGGGGCCCTACAATGAGCAGTTCTTC. The chain couples TRBV9 to TRBJ2-1, with 15 bases matching TRBD2. CDR1 SGDLS and CDR2 YYNGEE come from the germline V gene. The CDR3 contains 17 residues. Trimming took 4 bases from V and 2 from J; bases not matched to a gene: 4.

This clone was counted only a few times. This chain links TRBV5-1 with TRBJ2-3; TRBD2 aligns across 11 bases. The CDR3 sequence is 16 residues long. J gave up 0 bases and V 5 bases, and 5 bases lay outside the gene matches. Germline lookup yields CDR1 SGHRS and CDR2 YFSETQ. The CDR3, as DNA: TGCGCCAGCAGTCCGGGACTAGCGGAAAGCACAGATACGCAGTATTTT. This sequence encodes CASSPGLAESTDTQYF.